Sequencing of this TCR beta chain was carried out in a study of blood T cells in healthy people across ages. It was with a sample-barcoded 5' primer and a J-beta primer mix that a second PCR of about 6 to 11 cycles was run. MiXCR, applied by TCRdb to the 5' RACE reads, yields one record per CDR3 protein. This table has some 1,500,000 distinct CDR3 sequences, approximately 42% appearing once. The table lists this clonotype with a few counts. This sequence was found in a woman younger than 30 in good health. The material sequenced was blood.

CDR3 in amino acids: CASSQGGRFNEKLFF. The DNA for the CDR3 is TGCGCCAGCAGCCAAGGGGGTCGGTTTAATGAAAAACTGTTTTTT. This chain uses TRBV4-3 with TRBJ1-4; D remains unclear. The CDR3 has 15 residues. The V gene's germline CDR1 is LGHNA and CDR2 YSLEER. The V end lost 1 base, the J end lost 4 bases, and 10 bases lay between the germline ends.